Presented here are 17 T cell receptor beta chains from one specimen sequenced in a study of tumor and adjacent non-tumor tissue in lung cancer. This sample's RNA came from whole unsorted tissue. A modified ARM-PCR protocol with three rounds of nested PCR amplified TCRbeta. TCRdb itself ran the multiplex PCR reads through MiXCR, one entry per CDR3 protein. The sample holds just over 200,000 distinct CDR3 sequences; less than 80% are singletons and the top ten take roughly 24%. The sample taken for sequencing was lung tumor tissue. The receptors were gathered from a man aged 55 to 70 with non-small cell lung cancer.

This clonotype was counted at least ten times. The V call is TRBV6-5, the J call TRBJ1-2, with a weak D call TRBD1 (5 bases). The CDR3 runs 16 residues. The germline V and J ends were trimmed by 5 bases and 3 bases, with 19 bases remaining between them. Looked up from germline, CDR1 is MNHEY and CDR2 is SVGAGI. The CDR3 DNA is TGTGCCAGCAGTCCCCCGCCGGGGGGAAGGGACTATGGCTACACCTTC. This sequence encodes CASSPPPGGRDYGYTF.

This clonotype came up a few times. The rearrangement joins TRBV4-1 to TRBJ1-4; 7 positions match TRBD1. V shed 4 bases, J shed 0 bases, and the junction held 5 bases outside the gene matches. The CDR3 has 16 amino acids. Looked up from germline, CDR1 is MGHRA and CDR2 is YSYEKL. CDR3 protein: CASSPGGGATNEKLFF. CDR3 bases: TGCGCCAGCAGCCCAGGGGGTGGTGCAACTAATGAAAAACTGTTTTTT.

This clonotype was seen repeatedly, ten times or more. The V call is TRBV28, the J call TRBJ2-1; 12 bases match TRBD2. The germline V gene encodes CDR1 MDHEN and CDR2 SYDVKM. Losses at the gene ends were 6 bases for V and 3 bases for J; bases not matched to a gene: 3. This CDR3 has 15 residues. The CDR3 sequence: CASSALAGGYNEQFF. In DNA, the CDR3 is TGTGCCAGCAGCGCACTAGCGGGGGGCTACAATGAGCAGTTCTTC.

About this clonotype: Relative to the germline gene, one junction end is altered; a read error may explain this. The rearrangement uses TRBV4-3 and TRBJ2-3; D is ambiguous. CDR3 length: 15 amino acids. In germline, CDR1 is LGHNA, CDR2 YSLEER. The CDR3 here is CASSSAWPGPDTQYF. For the CDR3, the DNA is TGCGCTAGCAGCTCCGCTTGGCCTGGTCCAGATACGCAGTATTTT.

The chain combines TRBV12-3 or TRBV12-4 with TRBJ1-1, with D possibly TRBD1 on 6 matching bases. The CDR3 is 13 amino acids. Trimming stripped 5 bases from V and 6 bases from J, with 13 bases between. DNA of the CDR3: TGTGCCAGCAGTCCAAGGGGGGTTTCTGAAGCTTTCTTT. Protein: CASSPRGVSEAFF.

Note on this clonotype: An end of the junction does not agree with germline; a read error may underlie this. This chain connects TRBV5-4 to TRBJ2-3; tentatively, D is TRBD1 (6 bases). This CDR3 has 15 amino acids. The germline gives CDR1 SGHNT, CDR2 YYREEE (reference sequence). The DNA for the CDR3 is TGTGCCATCCCCTCACAGGGAGATCGGACAGATACGCACTATTTT. Translation gives CAIPSQGDRTDTHYF.

Remarks on this clonotype: The CDR3 does not close with the conserved phenylalanine or tryptophan, likely indicating a read error. V and J are TRBV11-1 and TRBJ2-5; perhaps TRBD2 as D (6 bases). Trimming took 7 bases from V and 5 from J, leaving 17 bases between them. Germline V gene data show CDR1 as SGHAT and CDR2 as FQDESV (reference sequence). The CDR3 totals 14 residues. The CDR3 bases are TGTGCCAGCACCCTCAACTGGGACTCTGAGACCCAGTACCTC. It yields the protein CASTLNWDSETQYL.

Regarding this clonotype: A much larger clone lies one base from this, so it may be a read error. V gene TRBV20-1 combines with J gene TRBJ1-1; D not resolved. Deletions cut 6 bases from V and 8 bases from J, with 19 bases between. The CDR3 contains 13 residues. Germline CDR1 DFQATT, CDR2 SNEGSKA (reference sequence). CDR3 DNA sequence: TGCAGTGCCGTTGGACCCGGAACTGGGGAAGCTTTCTTT. Translating gives CSAVGPGTGEAFF.

The chain is built from TRBV12-3 or TRBV12-4 and TRBJ1-1; no clear D. The CDR3 has 15 residues. The V and J ends lost 4 bases and 2 bases respectively, with 14 bases between them. The CDR3 region has the DNA TGTGCCAGCAGTTCCCATACCGCAGAAAACACTGAAGCTTTCTTT. Its protein is CASSSHTAENTEAFF.

Notes on this clonotype: Germline and junction disagree at one end, which may indicate a read error. This rearrangement joins TRBV11-1 to TRBJ1-4, with D uncertain. The CDR3 extends over 14 amino acids. Germline CDR1 SGHAT, CDR2 FQDESV (reference sequence). The CDR3, as DNA: TGTACCAGCAGCTCCCGGGGATGGAGTGAAAAACTGTTTTTT. Protein product: CTSSSRGWSEKLFF.

With regard to this clonotype: Because it lacks the conserved phenylalanine or tryptophan at the end, this CDR3 is likely a read error. The gene calls are TRBV28 and TRBJ2-7; D assignment may be TRBD1 or TRBD2 (5 bases each). Trimming took off 5 bases at V and 9 bases at J, with 17 bases between the two ends. The CDR3 spans 13 residues. Germline CDR1 reads MDHEN; CDR2 reads SYDVKM. The CDR3 DNA follows: TGTGCCAGCAGTGGCAAAGGCAGGGCGGGGCAGTACCTC. As protein: CASSGKGRAGQYL.

Concerning this clonotype itself: The germline gene is not matched at one end of the junction; a read error may be the cause. V usage is TRBV11-1 and J usage is TRBJ2-1; possibly TRBD1 for D (5 bases). The V gene's germline CDR1 is SGHAT and CDR2 FQDESV (reference sequence). This CDR3 contains 14 residues. CDR3 protein: CASSFGRELNVQFF. The CDR3 DNA reads TGTGCCAGTAGCTTCGGCAGGGAACTCAATGTACAGTTCTTC.

The chain's CDR3 is CAWSPGDDTQYF. DNA of the CDR3: TGTGCCTGGAGTCCGGGAGATGATACGCAGTATTTT. The genes are TRBV30 and TRBJ2-3; possible D gene TRBD2, 6 bases. Deletions cut 2 bases from V and 6 bases from J, with 9 bases between. CDR3 size: 12 residues. CDR1 GTSNPN and CDR2 SVGIG come from the germline V gene (reference sequence).

Regarding this clonotype: One end of the junction does not line up with germline, which may come from a read error. The chain carries TRBV4-2 and TRBJ2-1; 9 bases align to TRBD2. The CDR3 totals 16 residues. Germline CDR1 is LGHNA and CDR2 is YNFKEQ. The CDR3 sequence is CASSLGSGSVNKEQFF. CDR3 DNA: TGTGCCAGCAGCCTAGGTAGCGGGAGCGTCAACAAAGAGCAGTTCTTC.

This clonotype was seen a single time. An end of the junction differs from the germline gene, which may be a read error. The chain couples TRBV20-1 to TRBJ1-1; TRBD1 is a possible D gene (5 bases). The germline V gene has CDR1 DFQATT and CDR2 SNEGSKA (reference sequence). The CDR3 sequence is 14 residues long. As DNA, the CDR3 is TGCAATGCTAGAGTGATCGGGGGAGGCACTGAAGCTTTCTTT. Translation: CNARVIGGGTEAFF.

Worth noting for this clonotype: A junction end diverges from the germline sequence, so it may reflect a read error. CDR3 bases: TGCAACGCCCGACTAGCGGGGCCCTACGAGCAGCACTTC. It codes for CNARLAGPYEQHF. The genes are TRBV29-1 and TRBJ2-7; 11 bases fit TRBD2. Germline V lookup: CDR1 SQVTM, CDR2 ANQGSEA. The CDR3 is 13 residues long.

With respect to this clonotype: A much bigger clone sits one base away, suggesting this may be a read error. The rearrangement joins TRBV12-3 or TRBV12-4 to TRBJ2-5; weak D call: TRBD2 (5 bases). The CDR3 covers 14 residues. The CDR3, as DNA: TGTGCCAGCAGTTGGGGTAGTAGCGTAGAGACCCAGAACTTC. Translating it yields CASSWGSSVETQNF.